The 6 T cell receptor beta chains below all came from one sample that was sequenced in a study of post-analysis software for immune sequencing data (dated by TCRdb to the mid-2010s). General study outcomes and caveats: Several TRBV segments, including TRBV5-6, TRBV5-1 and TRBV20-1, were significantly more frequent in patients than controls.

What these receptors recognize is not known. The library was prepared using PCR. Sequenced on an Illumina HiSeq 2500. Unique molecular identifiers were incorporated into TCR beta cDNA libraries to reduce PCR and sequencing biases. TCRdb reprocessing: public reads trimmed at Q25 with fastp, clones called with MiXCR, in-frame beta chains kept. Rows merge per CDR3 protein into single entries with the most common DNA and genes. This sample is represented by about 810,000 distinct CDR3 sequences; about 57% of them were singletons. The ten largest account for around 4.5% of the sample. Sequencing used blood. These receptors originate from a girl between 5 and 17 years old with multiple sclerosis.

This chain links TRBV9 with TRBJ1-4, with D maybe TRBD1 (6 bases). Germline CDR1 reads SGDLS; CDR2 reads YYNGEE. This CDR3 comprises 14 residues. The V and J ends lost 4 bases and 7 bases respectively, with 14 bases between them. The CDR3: CASSRGGALEKLFF. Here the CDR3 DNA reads TGTGCCAGCAGCCGGGGGGGCGCGCTTGAAAAACTGTTTTTT. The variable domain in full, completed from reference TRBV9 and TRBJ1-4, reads DSGVTQTPKHLITATGQRVTLRCSPRSGDLSVYWYQQSLDQGLQFLIQYYNGEERAKGNILERFSAQQFPDLHSELNLSSLELGDSALYFCASSRGGALEKLFFGSGTQLSVL.

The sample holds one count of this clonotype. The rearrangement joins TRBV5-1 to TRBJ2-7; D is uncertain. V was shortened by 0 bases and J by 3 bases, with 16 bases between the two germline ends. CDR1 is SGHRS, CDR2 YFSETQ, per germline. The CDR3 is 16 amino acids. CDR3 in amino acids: CASSLAAAGPIYEQYF. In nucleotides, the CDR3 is TGCGCCAGCAGCTTGGCCGCCGCAGGACCGATCTACGAGCAGTACTTC.

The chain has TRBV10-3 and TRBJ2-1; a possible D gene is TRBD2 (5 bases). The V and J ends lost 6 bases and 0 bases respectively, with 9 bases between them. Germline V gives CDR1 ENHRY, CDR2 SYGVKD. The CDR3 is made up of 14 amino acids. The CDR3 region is CAIREDSSYNEQFF. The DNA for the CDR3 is TGTGCCATCAGGGAGGATAGCTCCTACAATGAGCAGTTCTTC.

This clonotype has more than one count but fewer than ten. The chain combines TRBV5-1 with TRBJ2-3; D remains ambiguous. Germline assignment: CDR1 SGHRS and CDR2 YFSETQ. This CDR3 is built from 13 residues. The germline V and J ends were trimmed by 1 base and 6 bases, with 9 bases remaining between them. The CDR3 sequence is CASSLFSLDTQYF. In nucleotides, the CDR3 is TGCGCCAGCAGCTTGTTTAGTCTGGATACGCAGTATTTT.

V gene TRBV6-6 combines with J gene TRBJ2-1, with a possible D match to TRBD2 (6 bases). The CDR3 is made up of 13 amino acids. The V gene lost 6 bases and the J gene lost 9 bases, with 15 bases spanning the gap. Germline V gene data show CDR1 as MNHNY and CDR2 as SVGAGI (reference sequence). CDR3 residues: CASSGRENSEQFF. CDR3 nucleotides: TGTGCCAGCAGCGGGAGAGAGAACAGTGAGCAGTTCTTC.

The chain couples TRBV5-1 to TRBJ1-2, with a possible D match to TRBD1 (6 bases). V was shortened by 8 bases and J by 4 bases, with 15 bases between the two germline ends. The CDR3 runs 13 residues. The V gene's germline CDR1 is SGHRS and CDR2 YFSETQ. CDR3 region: CASRTGPTYGYTF. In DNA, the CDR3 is TGCGCCAGTCGTACAGGGCCGACCTATGGCTACACCTTC.